These 13 T cell receptor beta chains came from one sample sequenced in a study of blood T cell repertoires in COVID-19. This table comes from immunoSEQ multiplex PCR, and its TCRdb copy is limited to in-frame clones, with some not included. This table holds some 300,000 clones, 85% to 90% found once. Sequencing input: peripheral blood. Every receptor here comes from a woman in her 30s with COVID-19, enrolled during active disease.

DNA for the CDR3: TGTGCCAGCAGCTTTTCTAGCGGATTATATTCCTACGAGCAGTACTTC. It encodes CASSFSSGLYSYEQYF. The chain uses TRBV7-9 and TRBJ2-7, with 7 positions matching TRBD2. In germline, CDR1 is SEHNR, CDR2 FQNEAQ (reference sequence). With V trimmed by 3 bases and J by 1 base, 9 bases remained unmatched. This CDR3 spans 16 amino acids. The full variable domain, rest sourced from reference TRBV7-9 and TRBJ2-7, is DTGVSQNPRHKITKRGQNVTFRCDPISEHNRLYWYRQTLGQGPEFLTYFQNEAQLEKSRLLSDRFSAERPKGSFSTLEIQRTEQGDSAMYLCASSFSSGLYSYEQYFGPGTRLTVT.

The rearrangement uses TRBV11-2 and TRBJ1-4, with 8 bases lining up with TRBD1. The ends lost 3 bases at V and 5 bases at J; junction bases unmatched: 5. This CDR3 is built from 15 residues. Germline V gene lookup returns CDR1 SGHAT and CDR2 FQNNGV. The CDR3 protein is CASSLNRGSNEKLFF. CDR3 sequence (DNA): TGTGCCAGCAGCTTGAACAGGGGGAGCAATGAAAAACTGTTTTTT.

The CDR3 reads CASSLKVGVTEAFF. The DNA of the CDR3 is TGCGCCAGCAGCCTCAAGGTGGGCGTGACTGAAGCTTTCTTT. The chain has TRBV4-3 and TRBJ1-1; no firm D call. Germline-derived CDR1 and CDR2 are LGHNA and YSLEER. V lost 4 bases to trimming and J lost 5 bases, with 14 bases between them. The CDR3 loop spans 14 amino acids.

V and J are TRBV5-8 and TRBJ1-5; no clear D. V was pared by 4 bases and J by 0 bases, with 11 bases between. The CDR3 contains 15 residues. The germline gives CDR1 SGHTS, CDR2 YDEGEE. CDR3 bases: TGTGCCAGCAGCCCCGACGGGTATAGCAATCAGCCCCAGCATTTT. Protein: CASSPDGYSNQPQHF.

The chain links TRBV11-1 to TRBJ2-2; 9 bases are a match to TRBD1. Germline V lookup: CDR1 SGHAT, CDR2 FQDESV (reference sequence). The CDR3 has 15 amino acids. J gave up 5 bases and V 5 bases, and 6 bases lay outside the gene matches. CDR3 DNA: TGTGCCAGCAGCCTATGGGACAGGGTGACCGGGGAGCTGTTTTTT. Encoded protein: CASSLWDRVTGELFF.

The chain has TRBV6-6 and TRBJ2-2, with TRBD1 as a possible D gene (5 bases). Trimming pared 4 bases from V and 0 bases from J, leaving 9 bases between. The CDR3 totals 15 residues. Germline values: CDR1 MNHNY, CDR2 SVGAGI (reference sequence). The CDR3 region has the DNA TGTGCCAGCAGTTTCGGCAGGGCGAACACCGGGGAGCTGTTTTTT. The encoded protein is CASSFGRANTGELFF.

The chain is built from TRBV9 and TRBJ2-3; TRBD2 is a possible D gene (6 bases). The V end lost 5 bases, the J end lost 0 bases, and 7 bases lay between the germline ends. The CDR3 extends over 13 amino acids. Germline-derived CDR1 and CDR2 are SGDLS and YYNGEE. The CDR3 sequence: CASRGTSTDTQYF. CDR3 coding DNA: TGTGCCAGCAGGGGGACTAGCACAGATACGCAGTATTTT. The whole variable domain, remainder taken from reference TRBV9 and TRBJ2-3, is DSGVTQTPKHLITATGQRVTLRCSPRSGDLSVYWYQQSLDQGLQFLIQYYNGEERAKGNILERFSAQQFPDLHSELNLSSLELGDSALYFCASRGTSTDTQYFGPGTRLTVL.

This chain connects TRBV7-8 to TRBJ1-1; the match to TRBD1 covers 9 bases. Germline V CDR1 and CDR2: SGHVS, FQNEAQ. V lost 2 bases and J lost 7; bases outside the gene matches: 8. The CDR3 is made up of 15 amino acids. The CDR3 DNA reads TGTGCCAGCAGCTTACGGGACAGGGCGTTGGGTGAAGCTTTCTTT. It is translated as CASSLRDRALGEAFF. Looking up the rest from reference TRBV7-8 and TRBJ1-1 gives the full variable domain: GAGVSQSPRYKVAKRGQDVALRCDPISGHVSLFWYQQALGQGPEFLTYFQNEAQLDKSGLPSDRFFAERPEGSVSTLKIQRTQQEDSAVYLCASSLRDRALGEAFFGQGTRLTVV.

The chain combines TRBV4-2 with TRBJ1-2; 10 bases line up with TRBD1. Germline assignment: CDR1 LGHNA and CDR2 YNFKEQ. Trimming took 4 bases from V and 6 from J; bases not matched to a gene: 8. This CDR3 is 15 amino acids long. CDR3 sequence (DNA): TGTGCCAGCAGCCCATCAGACAGGGGGCAGGATGGCTACACCTTC. The encoded protein is CASSPSDRGQDGYTF.

The rearrangement links TRBV27 to TRBJ1-1; possibly TRBD1 for D (6 bases). The CDR3 contains 14 residues. Trimming removed 5 bases from V and 4 bases from J, with 14 bases in between. Germline V gene data show CDR1 as MNHEY and CDR2 as SMNVEV (reference sequence). The CDR3 DNA reads TGTGCCAGCAGTCAAGGGGGGGCGGCCACTGAAGCTTTCTTT. Encoded protein: CASSQGGAATEAFF.

The chain couples TRBV11-2 to TRBJ1-3; no reliable D call. There are 14 residues in the CDR3. The ends were cut back, 5 bases at V and 0 bases at J, with 8 bases in the middle. Germline CDR1 and CDR2: SGHAT and FQNNGV. The DNA of the CDR3 is TGTGCCAGCAGCCCACCAGGCTCTGGAAACACCATATATTTT. Its protein product is CASSPPGSGNTIYF.

As regards this clone: The same CDR3 also results from other DNA sequences found in this sample. The V and J genes are TRBV5-1 and TRBJ2-5, with 9 bases that match TRBD1. V gave up 5 bases and J gave up 1 base; unmatched junction bases: 3. The germline gives CDR1 SGHRS, CDR2 YFSETQ. This CDR3 has 14 residues. The DNA of the CDR3 is TGCGCCAGCAGTCGGGGACAGGGCCAAGAGACCCAGTACTTC. The encoded protein is CASSRGQGQETQYF.

This chain uses TRBV7-2 with TRBJ1-5; 7 bases are a match to TRBD1. The CDR3 is made up of 14 amino acids. CDR1 and CDR2 (germline): SGHTA, FQGNSA. Unmatched junction bases numbered 10, after V lost 4 bases and J lost 10 bases. The CDR3 DNA reads TGTGCCAGCAGCTCCCCGGACAGGCGGGTTCCCCAGCATTTT. Translation gives CASSSPDRRVPQHF.